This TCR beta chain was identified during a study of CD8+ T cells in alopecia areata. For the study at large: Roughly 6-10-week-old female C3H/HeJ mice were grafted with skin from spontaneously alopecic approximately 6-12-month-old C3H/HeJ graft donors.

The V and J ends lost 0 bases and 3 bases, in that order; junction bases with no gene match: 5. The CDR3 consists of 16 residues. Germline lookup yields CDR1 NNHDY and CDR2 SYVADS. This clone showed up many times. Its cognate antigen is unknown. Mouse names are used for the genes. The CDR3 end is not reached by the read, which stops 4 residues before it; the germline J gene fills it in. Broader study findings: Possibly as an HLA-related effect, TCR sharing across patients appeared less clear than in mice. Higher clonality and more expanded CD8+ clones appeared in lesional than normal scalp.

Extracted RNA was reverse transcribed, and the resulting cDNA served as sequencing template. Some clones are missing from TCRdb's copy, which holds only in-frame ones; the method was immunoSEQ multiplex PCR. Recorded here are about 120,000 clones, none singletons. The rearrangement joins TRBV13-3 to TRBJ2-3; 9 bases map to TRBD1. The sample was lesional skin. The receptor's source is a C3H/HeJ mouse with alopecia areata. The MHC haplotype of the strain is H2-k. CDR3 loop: CASSDGNRGRAETLYF. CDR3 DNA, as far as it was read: TGTGCCAGCAGTGATGGGAACAGGGGGCGGGCAGAA.